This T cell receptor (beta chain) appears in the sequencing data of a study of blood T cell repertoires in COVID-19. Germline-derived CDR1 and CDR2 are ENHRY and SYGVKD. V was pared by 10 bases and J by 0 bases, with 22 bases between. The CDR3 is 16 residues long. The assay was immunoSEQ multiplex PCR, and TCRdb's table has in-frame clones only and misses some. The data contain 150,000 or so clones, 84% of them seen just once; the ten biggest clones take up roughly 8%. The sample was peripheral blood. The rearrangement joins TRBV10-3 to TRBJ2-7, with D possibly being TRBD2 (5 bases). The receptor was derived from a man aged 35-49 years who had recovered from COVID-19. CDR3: CATANWETPLSYEQYF. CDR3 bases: TGTGCCACCGCAAATTGGGAGACACCCCTCTCCTACGAGCAGTACTTC.